What follows are 30 T cell receptor beta chains derived from one specimen sequenced in a study of identical twins. TCRdb redid the calling of the 5' RACE reads with MiXCR, one entry per CDR3 protein. The sample consists of approximately 140,000 distinct CDR3 sequences, 3% to 4% of them appearing once. The material sequenced was memory T cells sorted from blood. Source of these receptors: a man aged 18 to 29 in good health.

This clonotype occurred many times. This sequence joins TRBV5-1 and TRBJ2-3; D is possibly TRBD2 (6 bases). Germline loops: CDR1 SGHRS, CDR2 YFSETQ. The CDR3 runs to 15 residues. Trimming shortened V by 2 bases and J by 2 bases, and 12 bases separated the two germline ends. DNA for the CDR3: TGCGCCAGCAGCTTAGGTAGCGGCATCACAGATACGCAGTATTTT. Encoded protein: CASSLGSGITDTQYF.

In its sample, this clonotype was seen many times. This sequence joins TRBV28 and TRBJ1-5; D remains unclear. Looked up from germline, CDR1 is MDHEN and CDR2 is SYDVKM. The CDR3 sequence is 10 residues long. The V and J ends lost 5 bases and 5 bases respectively, with 1 base between them. CDR3 residues: CASSDQPQHF. The DNA for the CDR3 is TGTGCCAGCAGTGATCAGCCCCAGCATTTT.

The sample holds many counts of this clonotype. The J gene is TRBJ2-5, the V gene TRBV27; 7 bases match TRBD2. The V gene's germline CDR1 is MNHEY and CDR2 SMNVEV (reference sequence). V shed 3 bases and J 4 bases; nucleotides not matched to a gene: 2. The CDR3 is 13 amino acids. CDR3 coding DNA: TGTGCCAGCAGTTTCGGGGGGTCAGAGACCCAGTACTTC. This translates into CASSFGGSETQYF.

This clonotype occurred many times. CDR3 in amino acids: CSVEDGRQSYGYTF. The CDR3 nucleotides are TGCAGCGTTGAAGATGGGAGACAGTCCTATGGCTACACCTTC. The chain recombines TRBV29-1 with TRBJ1-2; the D gene is possibly TRBD1 (5 bases). V lost 0 bases and J 4 bases, leaving 12 bases between the germline ends. This CDR3 spans 14 amino acids. Germline CDR1 SQVTM, CDR2 ANQGSEA.

At least ten counts were recorded for this clonotype. This sequence joins TRBV12-3 or TRBV12-4 and TRBJ2-5, with 7 bases matching TRBD2. The length of the CDR3 is 14 residues. V gave up 5 bases and J gave up 3 bases; unmatched junction bases: 6. The CDR3 spells CASSGGGPKETQYF. The CDR3 DNA follows: TGTGCCAGCAGTGGGGGAGGGCCCAAAGAGACCCAGTACTTC.

This clonotype has ten or more counts. The gene calls are TRBV29-1 and TRBJ2-5; 9 bases agree with TRBD2. Germline-derived CDR1 and CDR2 are SQVTM and ANQGSEA. The CDR3 consists of 13 residues. J was trimmed by 5 bases and V by 4 bases; bases with no gene match: 5. The CDR3 coding sequence is TGCAGCGTTGCGGGGACTAGCACGGAGACCCAGTACTTC. It yields the protein CSVAGTSTETQYF.

This clonotype has a count of ten or more. The V call is TRBV7-8, the J call TRBJ2-7; D not resolved. The ends were cut back, 6 bases at V and 7 bases at J, with 16 bases in the middle. There are 13 residues in the CDR3. The germline V gene encodes CDR1 SGHVS and CDR2 FQNEAQ. DNA of the CDR3: TGTGCCAGCAGTGTAGGCGTTGCTGGGGAGCAGTACTTC. This gives the protein CASSVGVAGEQYF.

This clonotype was seen many times. The chain combines TRBV6-2 or TRBV6-3 with TRBJ2-7, with D maybe TRBD2 (5 bases). The germline V and J ends were trimmed by 3 bases and 5 bases, with 8 bases remaining between them. CDR1 and CDR2 from the germline V gene are MNHEY and SVGEGT. CDR3 length: 12 residues. The CDR3 nucleotides read TGTGCCAGCAGTTATTCCGGGGACGAGCAGTACGTC. Its protein product is CASSYSGDEQYV.

This clonotype was seen at least ten times. The chain carries TRBV6-1 and TRBJ2-3; D uncertain. V was trimmed by 7 bases and J by 8 bases, leaving 10 bases between them. Germline-derived CDR1 and CDR2 are MNHNS and SASEGT. This CDR3 is 11 amino acids long. Written as DNA, the CDR3 is TGTGCCAGCATCATAGGGCCTACGCAGTATTTT. Encoded protein: CASIIGPTQYF.

This clonotype appeared a few times. The chain joins TRBV5-6 to TRBJ1-1, with D possibly TRBD1 on 5 matching bases. This CDR3 is 14 amino acids long. With 4 bases removed from V and 5 bases from J, the gap between germline ends came to 15 bases. The germline V gene has CDR1 SGHDT and CDR2 YYEEEE. The CDR3 DNA is TGTGCCAGCAGCCTGTGGGGGGGGATAACTGAAGCTTTCTTT. Its protein is CASSLWGGITEAFF.

V is TRBV19 and J is TRBJ1-5; TRBD1 is a possible D gene (6 bases). This CDR3 has 17 residues. Per the germline V gene, CDR1 is LNHDA and CDR2 is SQIVND (reference sequence). V lost 3 bases to trimming and J lost 3 bases, with 18 bases between them. CDR3 coding DNA: TGTGCCAGTAGTATTCAGATGGACAGAGCTTACAATCAGCCCCAGCATTTT. Translation: CASSIQMDRAYNQPQHF.

The sample holds many counts of this clonotype. The chain joins TRBV5-1 to TRBJ2-2, with D possibly being TRBD1 or TRBD2 (5 bases each). The CDR3 consists of 20 residues. V lost 3 bases, J lost 6 bases, and 30 bases lay in between. Germline V lookup: CDR1 SGHRS, CDR2 YFSETQ. CDR3 DNA: TGCGCCAGCAGCTCTACCGGGACCAACCCCATGTTGCTCAGGCCCGGGGAGCTGTTTTTT. Protein product: CASSSTGTNPMLLRPGELFF.

This clonotype came up many times. The chain links TRBV10-2 to TRBJ2-5; TRBD2 might be the D (5 bases). Deletions cut 2 bases from V and 9 bases from J, with 10 bases between. CDR3 length: 12 residues. The germline V gene has CDR1 WSHSY and CDR2 SAAADI. The CDR3 region is CASSEGSGAQYF. In nucleotides, the CDR3 is TGCGCCAGCAGTGAGGGCTCCGGGGCCCAGTACTTC.

The rearrangement uses TRBV11-2 and TRBJ2-1, with D possibly TRBD2 on 5 matching bases. Trimming removed 2 bases at V and 0 bases at J, with 11 bases between. The CDR3 is 16 amino acids. Germline V gives CDR1 SGHAT, CDR2 FQNNGV. CDR3 region: CASSLHSASSYNEQFF. The CDR3 DNA reads as TGTGCCAGCAGCTTACATAGCGCGAGCTCCTACAATGAGCAGTTCTTC.

A few counts support this clonotype. V gene TRBV3-1 combines with J gene TRBJ1-2, with 9 bases lining up with TRBD1. Germline values: CDR1 LGHDT, CDR2 YNNKEL (reference sequence). Trimming at V came to 6 bases and at J to 0 bases, leaving 5 bases not matched to a gene. The CDR3 has 15 amino acids. This chain's CDR3 is CASSRQGEANYGYTF. DNA for the CDR3: TGTGCCAGCAGTCGACAGGGGGAAGCTAACTATGGCTACACCTTC.

This clonotype came up many times. CDR3 nucleotide sequence: TGCAGCGTTGATAGCGGGAGCGGAGAGACCCAGTACTTC. Amino acid sequence: CSVDSGSGETQYF. The gene calls are TRBV29-1 and TRBJ2-5; 9 bases fit TRBD2. Germline CDR1 is SQVTM and CDR2 is ANQGSEA. The length of the CDR3 is 13 residues. V lost 3 bases, J lost 4 bases, and 3 bases stayed unmatched.

The J gene is TRBJ1-1, the V gene TRBV18, with D uncertain. The germline V and J ends were trimmed by 1 base and 0 bases, with 6 bases remaining between them. The CDR3 is 14 amino acids. CDR1 is KGHSH and CDR2 is LQKENI in the germline V gene. CDR3: CASSPQGMNTEAFF. CDR3 in DNA: TGTGCCAGCTCACCACAAGGGATGAACACTGAAGCTTTCTTT.

This clonotype was found many times. The chain uses TRBV4-2 and TRBJ2-5; TRBD2 matches at 11 bases. CDR3 length: 16 residues. Germline CDR1 LGHNA, CDR2 YNFKEQ. J was trimmed by 5 bases and V by 1 base; bases with no gene match: 6. CDR3 residues: CASSQVPSGRQETQYF. The CDR3 nucleotides read TGTGCCAGCAGCCAAGTTCCTAGCGGGAGGCAGGAGACCCAGTACTTC.

This clonotype showed up many times. The rearrangement uses TRBV10-3 and TRBJ2-1, with 11 bases that match TRBD2. V was pared by 7 bases and J by 5 bases, with 7 bases of the junction left unmatched. The CDR3 sequence is 15 residues long. Germline CDR1 and CDR2: ENHRY and SYGVKD. The DNA for the CDR3 is TGTGCCATCAAACCCGGGACTAGCGGAGACAATGAGCAGTTCTTC. This translates into CAIKPGTSGDNEQFF.

This clonotype has just a few counts. The CDR3 DNA follows: TGCAGCGTTGTCGGGGATAGCAATCAGCCCCAGCATTTT. Translation gives CSVVGDSNQPQHF. V is TRBV29-1 and J is TRBJ1-5, with D uncertain. The CDR3 is 13 amino acids. In germline, CDR1 is SQVTM, CDR2 ANQGSEA. The ends were cut back, 4 bases at V and 0 bases at J, with 7 bases in the middle.

This clonotype has at least ten counts. The chain joins TRBV20-1 to TRBJ2-4; D is unresolved. CDR1 is DFQATT, CDR2 SNEGSKA, per germline (reference sequence). Trimming removed 6 bases at V and 0 bases at J, with 9 bases between. This CDR3 contains 13 residues. The CDR3 DNA reads as TGCAGTGCGACCGAAGTAGCCAAAAACATTCAGTACTTC. As protein: CSATEVAKNIQYF.

Ten or more counts support this clonotype. The rearrangement uses TRBV15 and TRBJ1-3; perhaps TRBD1 as D (5 bases). V lost 0 bases to trimming and J lost 1 base, with 7 bases between them. The CDR3 spans 15 residues. Germline V CDR1 and CDR2: LNHNV, YYDKDF (reference sequence). CDR3 in amino acids: CATSRDSGSGNTIYF. The CDR3 nucleotides read TGTGCCACCAGCAGAGATTCAGGGTCTGGAAACACCATATATTTT.

This clonotype was counted ten times or more. The gene calls are TRBV7-2 and TRBJ2-2, with 10 bases fitting TRBD2. The CDR3 covers 16 residues. Germline V gene lookup returns CDR1 SGHTA and CDR2 FQGNSA. V shed 1 base and J 7 bases; nucleotides not matched to a gene: 6. The chain's CDR3 is CASSLGAGGVHGELFF. CDR3 DNA: TGTGCCAGCAGCTTAGGAGCGGGAGGGGTTCACGGGGAGCTGTTTTTT.

The chain combines TRBV4-2 with TRBJ2-3; 9 positions match TRBD2. Germline-derived CDR1 and CDR2 are LGHNA and YNFKEQ. CDR3 length: 17 residues. The ends lost 3 bases at V and 5 bases at J; junction bases unmatched: 12. The CDR3 sequence: CASSQIIAGDGKDTQYF. The CDR3 DNA reads TGTGCCAGCAGCCAGATAATAGCGGGAGACGGTAAAGATACGCAGTATTTT.

The chain uses TRBV18 and TRBJ1-4, with D perhaps TRBD1 (6 bases). The germline gives CDR1 KGHSH, CDR2 LQKENI. V lost 6 bases, J lost 5 bases, and 16 bases lay in between. The CDR3 runs to 15 residues. The DNA for the CDR3 is TGTGCCAGCTCCCCAGGGGCCAGTCAGAATGAAAAACTGTTTTTT. This encodes CASSPGASQNEKLFF.

This clonotype was picked up many times. DNA of the CDR3: TGTGCCAGCAGCTTCGGACTAGCGGGAGTTGAAGAGACCCAGTACTTC. As protein: CASSFGLAGVEETQYF. The chain carries TRBV7-7 and TRBJ2-5; 13 bases fit TRBD2. Germline V lookup: CDR1 SSHAT, CDR2 FNYEAQ (reference sequence). V dropped 3 bases and J dropped 3; count of bases not matched to a gene: 4. The CDR3 covers 16 residues.

This clonotype has ten or more counts. The V gene is TRBV6-4, the J gene TRBJ2-3; D may be TRBD2 (6 bases). Trimming removed 2 bases at V and 4 bases at J, with 16 bases between. Germline lookup yields CDR1 MRHNA and CDR2 SNTAGT. CDR3 length equals 16 residues. CDR3 coding DNA: TGTGCCAGCAGTGACCGCGGGACTGGCTCCCCAGATACGCAGTATTTT. Translating it yields CASSDRGTGSPDTQYF.

This clonotype came up many times. J is TRBJ2-4 and V is TRBV6-2 or TRBV6-3; TRBD2 aligns across 8 bases. Looked up from germline, CDR1 is MNHEY and CDR2 is SVGEGT. The CDR3 contains 19 residues. The V gene end was trimmed by 2 bases and the J gene end by 0 bases; junction bases not matched to a gene: 12. This CDR3 reads CASSYHRREAPLAKNIQYF. For the CDR3, the DNA is TGTGCCAGCAGTTACCATCGGCGGGAGGCCCCTTTAGCCAAAAACATTCAGTACTTC.

This clonotype was observed at least ten times. J is TRBJ2-2 and V is TRBV28; D is uncertain. V lost 10 bases and J 5 bases, leaving 5 bases between the germline ends. CDR3 length: 10 residues. The germline V gene encodes CDR1 MDHEN and CDR2 SYDVKM. CDR3 residues: CATSTGELFF. The CDR3 DNA is TGTGCCACCTCGACCGGGGAGCTGTTTTTT.

V gene TRBV20-1 combines with J gene TRBJ2-3; a possible D gene is TRBD1 (5 bases). Between the trimmed V and J ends, which lost 5 bases and 3 bases, there was a span of 9 bases. Germline values: CDR1 DFQATT, CDR2 SNEGSKA (reference sequence). This CDR3 spans 12 amino acids. The CDR3 DNA reads TGCAGTGCTGTCCCAGGGACAGATACGCAGTATTTT. As protein: CSAVPGTDTQYF.